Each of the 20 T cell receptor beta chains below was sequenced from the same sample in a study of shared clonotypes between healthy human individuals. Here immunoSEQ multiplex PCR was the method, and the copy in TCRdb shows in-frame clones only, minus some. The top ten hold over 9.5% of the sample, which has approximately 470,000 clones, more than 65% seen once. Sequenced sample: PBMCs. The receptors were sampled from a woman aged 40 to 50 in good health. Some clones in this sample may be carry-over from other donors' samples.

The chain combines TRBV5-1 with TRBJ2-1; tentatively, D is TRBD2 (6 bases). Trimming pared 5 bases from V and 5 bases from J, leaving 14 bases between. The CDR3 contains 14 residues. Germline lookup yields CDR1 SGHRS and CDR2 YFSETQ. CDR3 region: CASREGVGNNEQFF. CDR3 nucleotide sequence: TGCGCCAGCAGGGAGGGAGTAGGGAACAATGAGCAGTTCTTC. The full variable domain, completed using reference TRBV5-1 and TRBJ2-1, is KAGVTQTPRYLIKTRGQQVTLSCSPISGHRSVSWYQQTPGQGLQFLFEYFSETQRNKGNFPGRFSGRQFSNSRSEMNVSTLELGDSALYLCASREGVGNNEQFFGPGTRLTVL.

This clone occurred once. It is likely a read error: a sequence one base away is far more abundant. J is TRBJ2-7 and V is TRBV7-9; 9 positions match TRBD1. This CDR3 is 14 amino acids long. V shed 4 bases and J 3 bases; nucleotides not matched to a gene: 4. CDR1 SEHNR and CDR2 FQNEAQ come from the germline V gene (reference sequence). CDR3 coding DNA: TGTGCCAGCAGCTGGACAGGGGATTTCTACGAGCAGTACTTC. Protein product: CASSWTGDFYEQYF.

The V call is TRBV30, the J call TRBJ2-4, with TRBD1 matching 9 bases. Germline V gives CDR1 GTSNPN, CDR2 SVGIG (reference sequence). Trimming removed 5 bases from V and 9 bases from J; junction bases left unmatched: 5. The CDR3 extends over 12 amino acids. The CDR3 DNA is TGTGCCTGGGGGACAGGGACGGGCATTCAGTACTTC. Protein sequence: CAWGTGTGIQYF.

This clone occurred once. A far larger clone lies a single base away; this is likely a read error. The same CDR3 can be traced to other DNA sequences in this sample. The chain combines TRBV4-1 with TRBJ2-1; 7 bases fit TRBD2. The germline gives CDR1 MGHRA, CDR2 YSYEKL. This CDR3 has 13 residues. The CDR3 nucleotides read TGCGCTAGCAGCCCCTGGGAGGGCGCTCCGCAGTTCTTC. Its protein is CASSPWEGAPQFF.

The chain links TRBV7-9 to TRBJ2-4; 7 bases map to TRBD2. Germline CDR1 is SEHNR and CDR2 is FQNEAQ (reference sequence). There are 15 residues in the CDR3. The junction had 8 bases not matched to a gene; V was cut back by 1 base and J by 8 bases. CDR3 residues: CASSLGGGGGDIQYF. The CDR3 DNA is TGTGCCAGCAGCTTAGGTGGCGGGGGAGGAGACATTCAGTACTTC.

CDR3 nucleotide sequence: TGTGCCAGCAATGACAGGGGGTCCTACAATGAGCAGTTCTTC. Its translation: CASNDRGSYNEQFF. This rearrangement joins TRBV2 to TRBJ2-1; 9 positions match TRBD1. CDR3 length: 14 amino acids. Germline CDR1 is SNHLY and CDR2 is FYNNEI. Unmatched junction bases numbered 2, after V lost 7 bases and J lost 1 base.

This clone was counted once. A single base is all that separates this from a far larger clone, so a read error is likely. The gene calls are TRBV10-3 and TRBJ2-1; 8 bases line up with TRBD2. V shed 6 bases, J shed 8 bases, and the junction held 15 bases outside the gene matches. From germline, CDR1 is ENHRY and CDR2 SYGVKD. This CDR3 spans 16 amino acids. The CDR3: CAIRWLARGAGDEQFF. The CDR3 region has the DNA TGTGCCATCAGGTGGCTTGCTCGGGGAGCGGGGGATGAGCAGTTCTTC.

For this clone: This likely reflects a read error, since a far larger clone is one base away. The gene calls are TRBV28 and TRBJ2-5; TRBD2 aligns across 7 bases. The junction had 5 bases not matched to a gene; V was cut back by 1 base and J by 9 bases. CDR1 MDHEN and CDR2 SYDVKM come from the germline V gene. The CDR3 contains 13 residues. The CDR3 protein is CASSLSGREAQYF. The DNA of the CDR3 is TGTGCCAGCAGTTTATCAGGTCGGGAGGCCCAGTACTTC. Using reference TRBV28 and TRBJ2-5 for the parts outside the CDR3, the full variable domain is DVKVTQSSRYLVKRTGEKVFLECVQDMDHENMFWYRQDPGLGLRLIYFSYDVKMKEKGDIPEGYSVSREKKERFSLILESASTNQTSMYLCASSLSGREAQYFGPGTRLLVL.

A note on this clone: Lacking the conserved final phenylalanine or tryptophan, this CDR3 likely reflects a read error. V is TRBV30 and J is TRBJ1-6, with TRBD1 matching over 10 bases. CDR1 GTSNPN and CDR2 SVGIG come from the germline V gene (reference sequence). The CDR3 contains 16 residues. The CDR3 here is CARSEIPGQGNSPLHL. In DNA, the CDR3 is TGTGCCAGGAGTGAAATACCGGGACAGGGGAATTCACCCCTCCACCTT.

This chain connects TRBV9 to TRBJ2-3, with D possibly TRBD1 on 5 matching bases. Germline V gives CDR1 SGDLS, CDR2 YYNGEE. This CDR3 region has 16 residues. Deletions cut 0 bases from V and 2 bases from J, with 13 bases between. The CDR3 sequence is CASSVASGPTTDTQYF. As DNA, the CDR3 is TGTGCCAGCAGCGTAGCGTCAGGGCCAACCACAGATACGCAGTATTTT.

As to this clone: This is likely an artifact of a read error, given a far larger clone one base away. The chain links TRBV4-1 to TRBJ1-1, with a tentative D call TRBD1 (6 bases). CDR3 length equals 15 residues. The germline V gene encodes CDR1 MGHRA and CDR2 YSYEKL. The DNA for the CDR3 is TGCGCCAGCAGCAAAGAAGGGCTGAGGGGGACTGAAGCTTTCTTT. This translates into CASSKEGLRGTEAFF.

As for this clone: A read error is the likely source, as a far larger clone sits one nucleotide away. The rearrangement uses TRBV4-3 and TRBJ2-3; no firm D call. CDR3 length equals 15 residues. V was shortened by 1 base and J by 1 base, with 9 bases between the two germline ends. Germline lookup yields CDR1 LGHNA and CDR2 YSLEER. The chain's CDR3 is CASSQGAIRTDTQYF. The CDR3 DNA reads TGCGCCAGCAGCCAAGGGGCCATTCGCACAGATACGCAGTATTTT.

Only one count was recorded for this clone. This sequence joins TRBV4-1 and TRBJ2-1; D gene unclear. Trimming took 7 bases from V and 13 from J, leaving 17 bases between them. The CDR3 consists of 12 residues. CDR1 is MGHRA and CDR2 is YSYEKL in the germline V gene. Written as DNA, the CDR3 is TGCGCCAGCAACCGTGGACCTATTCTTCAGTTCTTC. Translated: CASNRGPILQFF.

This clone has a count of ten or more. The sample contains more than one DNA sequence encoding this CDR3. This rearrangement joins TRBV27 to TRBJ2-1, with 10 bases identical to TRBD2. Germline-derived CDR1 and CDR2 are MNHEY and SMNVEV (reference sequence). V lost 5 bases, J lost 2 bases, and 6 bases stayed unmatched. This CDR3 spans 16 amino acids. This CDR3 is CASSPYTSGAYNEQFF. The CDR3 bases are TGTGCCAGCAGTCCGTATACTAGCGGGGCCTACAATGAGCAGTTCTTC.

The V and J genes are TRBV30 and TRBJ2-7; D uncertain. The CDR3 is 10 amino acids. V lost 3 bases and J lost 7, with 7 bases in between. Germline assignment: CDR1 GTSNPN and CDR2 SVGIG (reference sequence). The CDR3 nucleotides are TGTGCCTGGAGCGGTTTAGAGCAGTACTTC. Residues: CAWSGLEQYF.

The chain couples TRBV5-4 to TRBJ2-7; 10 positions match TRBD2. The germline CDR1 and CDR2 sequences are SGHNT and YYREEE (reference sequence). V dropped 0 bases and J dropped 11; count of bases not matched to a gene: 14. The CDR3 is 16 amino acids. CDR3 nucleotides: TGTGCCAGCAGCTTGGAACCCTTGGCTAGCGGGAGACCCAAGTACTTC. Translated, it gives CASSLEPLASGRPKYF.

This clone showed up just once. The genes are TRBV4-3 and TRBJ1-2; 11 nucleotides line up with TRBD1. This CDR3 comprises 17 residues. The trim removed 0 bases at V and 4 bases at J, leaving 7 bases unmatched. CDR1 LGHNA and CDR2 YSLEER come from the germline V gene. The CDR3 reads CASSQDQGDRGFYGYTF. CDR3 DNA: TGCGCCAGCAGCCAAGATCAAGGGGACAGGGGGTTCTATGGCTACACCTTC.

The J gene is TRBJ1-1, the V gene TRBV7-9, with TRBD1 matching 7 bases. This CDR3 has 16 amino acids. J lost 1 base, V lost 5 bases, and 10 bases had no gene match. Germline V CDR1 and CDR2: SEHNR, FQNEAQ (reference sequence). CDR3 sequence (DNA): TGTGCCAGCAGCCCATCACGGGGACAGCCGAACACTGAAGCTTTCTTT. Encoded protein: CASSPSRGQPNTEAFF.

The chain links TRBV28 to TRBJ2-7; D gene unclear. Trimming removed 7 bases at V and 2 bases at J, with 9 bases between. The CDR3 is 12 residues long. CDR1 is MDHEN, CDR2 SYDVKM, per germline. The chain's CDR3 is CASTDGPYEQYF. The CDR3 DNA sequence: TGTGCCAGCACGGACGGACCCTACGAGCAGTACTTC.

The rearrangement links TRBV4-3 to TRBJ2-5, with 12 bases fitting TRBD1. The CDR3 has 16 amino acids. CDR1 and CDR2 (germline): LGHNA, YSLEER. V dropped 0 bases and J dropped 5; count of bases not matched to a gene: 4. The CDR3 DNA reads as TGCGCCAGCAGCCAAGAAGGGACAGGGGGCGCTGAGACCCAGTACTTC. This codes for CASSQEGTGGAETQYF.